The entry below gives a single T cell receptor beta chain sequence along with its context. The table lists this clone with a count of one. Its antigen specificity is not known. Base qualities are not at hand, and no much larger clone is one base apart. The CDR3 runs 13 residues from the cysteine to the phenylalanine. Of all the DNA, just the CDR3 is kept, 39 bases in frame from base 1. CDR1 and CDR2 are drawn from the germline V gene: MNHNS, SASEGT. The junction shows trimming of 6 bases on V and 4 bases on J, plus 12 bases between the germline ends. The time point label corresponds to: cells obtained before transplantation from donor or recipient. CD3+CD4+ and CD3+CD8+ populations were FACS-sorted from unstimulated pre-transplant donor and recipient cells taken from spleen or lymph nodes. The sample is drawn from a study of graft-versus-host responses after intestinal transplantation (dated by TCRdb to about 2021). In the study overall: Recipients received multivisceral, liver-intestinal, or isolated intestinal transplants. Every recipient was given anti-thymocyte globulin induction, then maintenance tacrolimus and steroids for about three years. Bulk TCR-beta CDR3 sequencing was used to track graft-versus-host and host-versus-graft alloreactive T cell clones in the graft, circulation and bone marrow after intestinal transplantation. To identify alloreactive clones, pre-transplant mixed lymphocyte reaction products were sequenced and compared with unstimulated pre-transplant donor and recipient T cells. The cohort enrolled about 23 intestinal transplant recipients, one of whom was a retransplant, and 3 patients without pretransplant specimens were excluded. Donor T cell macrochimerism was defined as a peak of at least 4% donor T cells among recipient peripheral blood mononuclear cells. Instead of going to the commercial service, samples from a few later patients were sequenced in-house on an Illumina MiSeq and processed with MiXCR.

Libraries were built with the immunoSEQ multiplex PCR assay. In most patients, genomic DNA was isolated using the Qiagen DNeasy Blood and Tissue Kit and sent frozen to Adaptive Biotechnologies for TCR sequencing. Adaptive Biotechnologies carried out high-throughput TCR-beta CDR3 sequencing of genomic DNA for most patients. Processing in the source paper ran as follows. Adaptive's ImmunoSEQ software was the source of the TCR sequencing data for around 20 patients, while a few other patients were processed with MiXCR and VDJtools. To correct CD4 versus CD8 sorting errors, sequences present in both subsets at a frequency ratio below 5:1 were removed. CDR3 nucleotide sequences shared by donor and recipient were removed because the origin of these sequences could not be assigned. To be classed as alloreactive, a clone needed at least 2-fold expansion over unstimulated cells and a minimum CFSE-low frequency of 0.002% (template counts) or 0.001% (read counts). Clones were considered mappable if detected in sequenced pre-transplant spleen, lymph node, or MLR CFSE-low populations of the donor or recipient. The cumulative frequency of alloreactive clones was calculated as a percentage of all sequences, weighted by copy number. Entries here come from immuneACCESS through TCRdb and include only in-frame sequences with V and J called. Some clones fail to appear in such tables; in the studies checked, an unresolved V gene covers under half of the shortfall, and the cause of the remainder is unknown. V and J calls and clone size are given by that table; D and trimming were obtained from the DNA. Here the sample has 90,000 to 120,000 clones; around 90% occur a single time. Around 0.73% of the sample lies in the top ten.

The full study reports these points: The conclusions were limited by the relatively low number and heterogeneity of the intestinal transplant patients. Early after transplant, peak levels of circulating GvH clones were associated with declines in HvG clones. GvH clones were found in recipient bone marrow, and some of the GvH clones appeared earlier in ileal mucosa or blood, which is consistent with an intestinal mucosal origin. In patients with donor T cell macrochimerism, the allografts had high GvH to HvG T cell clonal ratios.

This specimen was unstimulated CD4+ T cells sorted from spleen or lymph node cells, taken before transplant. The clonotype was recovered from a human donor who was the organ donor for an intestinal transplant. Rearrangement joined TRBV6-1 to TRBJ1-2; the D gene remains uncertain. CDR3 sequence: CASSYGRGYGYTF. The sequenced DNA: TGTGCCAGCAGCTACGGCCGAGGCTATGGCTACACCTTC.